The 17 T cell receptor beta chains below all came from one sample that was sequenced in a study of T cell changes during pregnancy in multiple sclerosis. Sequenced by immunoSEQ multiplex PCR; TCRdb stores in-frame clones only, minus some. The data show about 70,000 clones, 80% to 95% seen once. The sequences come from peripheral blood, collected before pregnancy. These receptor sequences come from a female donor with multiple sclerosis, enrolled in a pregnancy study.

CDR3 residues: CASRSSGVRNEQFF. The CDR3 DNA sequence: TGTGCCAGTAGGTCTAGCGGGGTTCGCAATGAGCAGTTCTTC. The J gene is TRBJ2-1, the V gene TRBV19; 9 bases agree with TRBD2. CDR1 is LNHDA, CDR2 SQIVND, per germline (reference sequence). The CDR3 consists of 14 residues. The V and J ends lost 6 bases and 6 bases, in that order; junction bases with no gene match: 6.

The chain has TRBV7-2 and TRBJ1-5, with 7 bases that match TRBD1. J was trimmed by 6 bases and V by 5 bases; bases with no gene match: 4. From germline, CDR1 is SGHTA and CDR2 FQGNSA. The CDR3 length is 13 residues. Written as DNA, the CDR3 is TGTGCCAGCAGCAAACAGGGGAGTCAGCCCCAGCATTTT. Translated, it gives CASSKQGSQPQHF.

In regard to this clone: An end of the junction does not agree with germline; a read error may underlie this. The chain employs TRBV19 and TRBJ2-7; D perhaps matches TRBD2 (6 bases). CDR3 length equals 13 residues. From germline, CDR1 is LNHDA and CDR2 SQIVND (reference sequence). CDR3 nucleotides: TGTGCCAGTAGCATAGAGGGAGGCTACGAGCAGTACTTC. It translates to CASSIEGGYEQYF.

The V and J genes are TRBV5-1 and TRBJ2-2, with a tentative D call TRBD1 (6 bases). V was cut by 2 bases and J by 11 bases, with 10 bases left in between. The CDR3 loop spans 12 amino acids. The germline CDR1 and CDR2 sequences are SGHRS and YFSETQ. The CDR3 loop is CASSLSQGELFF. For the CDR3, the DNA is TGCGCCAGCAGCTTATCACAGGGAGAGCTGTTTTTT.

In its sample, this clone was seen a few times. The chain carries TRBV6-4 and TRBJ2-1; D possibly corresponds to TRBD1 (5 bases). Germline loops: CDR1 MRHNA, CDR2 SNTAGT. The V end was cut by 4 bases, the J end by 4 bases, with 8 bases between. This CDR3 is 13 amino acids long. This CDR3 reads CASSADSYNEQFF. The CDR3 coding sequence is TGTGCCAGCAGTGCTGACAGTTACAATGAGCAGTTCTTC.

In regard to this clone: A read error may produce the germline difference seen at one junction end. The DNA of the CDR3 is TGTGCCAGCAGTTTAGGCTGGCGGGAGCAGTACTTC. This translates into CASSLGWREQYF. The rearrangement joins TRBV11-2 to TRBJ2-7, with no clear D. Germline CDR1 SGHAT, CDR2 FQNNGV. The CDR3 runs to 12 residues. Based on the CDR3 plus reference TRBV11-2 and TRBJ2-7, the full variable domain is EAGVAQSPRYKIIEKRQSVAFWCNPISGHATLYWYQQILGQGPKLLIQFQNNGVVDDSQLPKDRFSAERLKGVDSTLKIQPAKLEDSAVYLCASSLGWREQYFGPGTRLTVT.

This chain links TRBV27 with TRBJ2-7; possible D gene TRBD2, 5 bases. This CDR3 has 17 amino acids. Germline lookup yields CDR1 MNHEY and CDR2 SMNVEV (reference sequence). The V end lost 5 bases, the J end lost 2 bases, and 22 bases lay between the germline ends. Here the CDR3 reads CASSAPPGVAGTYEQYF. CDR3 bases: TGTGCCAGCAGTGCCCCCCCCGGAGTGGCGGGTACCTACGAGCAGTACTTC.

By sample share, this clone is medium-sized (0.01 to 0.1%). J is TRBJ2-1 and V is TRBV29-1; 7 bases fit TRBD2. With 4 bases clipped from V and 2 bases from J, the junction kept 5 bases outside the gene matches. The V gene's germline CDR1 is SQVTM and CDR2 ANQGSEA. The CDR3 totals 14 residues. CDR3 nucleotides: TGCAGCGTTGGACTAGCCGACACCTACAATGAGCAGTTCTTC. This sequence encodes CSVGLADTYNEQFF.

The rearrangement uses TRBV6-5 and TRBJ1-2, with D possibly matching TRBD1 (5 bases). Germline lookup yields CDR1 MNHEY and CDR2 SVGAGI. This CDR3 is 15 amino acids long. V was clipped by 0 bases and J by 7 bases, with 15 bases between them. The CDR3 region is CASSYSTAKGVGYTF. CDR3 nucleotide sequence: TGTGCCAGCAGTTACTCTACAGCCAAAGGGGTTGGCTACACCTTC.

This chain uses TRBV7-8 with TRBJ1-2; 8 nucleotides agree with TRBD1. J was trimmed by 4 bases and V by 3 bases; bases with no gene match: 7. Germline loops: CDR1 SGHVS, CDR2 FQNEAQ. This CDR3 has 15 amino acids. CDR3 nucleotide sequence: TGTGCCAGCAGCTTTAGACAGGGGAATTTCTATGGCTACACCTTC. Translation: CASSFRQGNFYGYTF.

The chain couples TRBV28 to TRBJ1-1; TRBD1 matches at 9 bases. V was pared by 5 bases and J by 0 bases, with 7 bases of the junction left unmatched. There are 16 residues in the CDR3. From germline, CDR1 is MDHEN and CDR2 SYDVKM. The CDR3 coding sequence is TGTGCCAGCAGTCCTGGGACAGGGACCATGAACACTGAAGCTTTCTTT. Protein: CASSPGTGTMNTEAFF.

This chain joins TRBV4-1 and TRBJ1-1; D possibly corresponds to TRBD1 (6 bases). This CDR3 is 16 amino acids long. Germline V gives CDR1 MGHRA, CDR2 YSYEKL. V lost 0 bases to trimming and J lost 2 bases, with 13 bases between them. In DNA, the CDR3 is TGCGCCAGCAGCCAAGATCGGGGGGCCCTCAACACTGAAGCTTTCTTT. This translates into CASSQDRGALNTEAFF.

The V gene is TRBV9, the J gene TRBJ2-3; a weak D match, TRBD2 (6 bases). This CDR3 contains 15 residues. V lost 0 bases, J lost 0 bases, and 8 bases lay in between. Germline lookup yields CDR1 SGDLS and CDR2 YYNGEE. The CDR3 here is CASSVVEGSTDTQYF. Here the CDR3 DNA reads TGTGCCAGCAGCGTAGTGGAGGGAAGCACAGATACGCAGTATTTT.

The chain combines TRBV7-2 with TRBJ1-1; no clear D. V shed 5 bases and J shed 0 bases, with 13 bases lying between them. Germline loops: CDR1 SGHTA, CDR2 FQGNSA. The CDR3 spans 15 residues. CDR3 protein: CASSPRGLMNTEAFF. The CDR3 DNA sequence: TGTGCCAGCAGCCCTCGAGGACTGATGAACACTGAAGCTTTCTTT.

The CDR3 DNA reads TGTGCCTGGGGAGGCGGGGGGACAACTTATACGCAGTATTTT. Residues: CAWGGGGTTYTQYF. The chain combines TRBV30 with TRBJ2-3; 8 positions match TRBD2. The CDR3 spans 14 residues. V lost 5 bases, J lost 7 bases, and 11 bases stayed unmatched. Germline V gene sequence: CDR1 GTSNPN, CDR2 SVGIG (reference sequence). Full variable domain (outside the CDR3, taken from reference TRBV30 and TRBJ2-3): SQTIHQWPATLVQPVGSPLSLECTVEGTSNPNLYWYRQAAGRGLQLLFYSVGIGQISSEVPQNLSASRPQDRQFILSSKKLLLSDSGFYLCAWGGGGTTYTQYFGPGTRLTVL.

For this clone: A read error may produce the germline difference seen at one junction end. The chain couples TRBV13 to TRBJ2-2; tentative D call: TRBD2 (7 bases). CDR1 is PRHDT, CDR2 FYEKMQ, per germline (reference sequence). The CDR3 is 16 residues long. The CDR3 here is CASSLGGRADTGELFF. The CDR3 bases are TGTGCCAGCAGCCTAGGGGGGAGGGCCGACACCGGGGAGCTGTTTTTT.

This CDR3 is CASSLGQGRTYEQYF. The CDR3 bases are TGTGCCAGCAGTTTAGGACAGGGAAGGACCTACGAGCAGTACTTC. This chain joins TRBV28 and TRBJ2-7; 8 bases match TRBD1. Trimming removed 2 bases from V and 2 bases from J; junction bases left unmatched: 5. In germline, CDR1 is MDHEN, CDR2 SYDVKM. The CDR3 runs to 15 residues. Drawing the rest from reference TRBV28 and TRBJ2-7, the complete variable domain is DVKVTQSSRYLVKRTGEKVFLECVQDMDHENMFWYRQDPGLGLRLIYFSYDVKMKEKGDIPEGYSVSREKKERFSLILESASTNQTSMYLCASSLGQGRTYEQYFGPGTRLTVT.